Each of the 3 T cell receptor beta chains below was sequenced from the same sample in a study of TIL therapy for anti-PD-1-resistant metastatic lung cancer. This sample's time point: pre-treatment sample, taken before nivolumab and TIL therapy. Sequencing used immunoSEQ v3. This table comes from immunoSEQ multiplex PCR, and its TCRdb copy is limited to in-frame clones, with some not included. Here the sample spans about 36,000 clones, about 73% being singletons. Sequencing used blood, obtained at baseline. The receptors here all came from a person aged 25 to 80 with non-small cell lung cancer.

This rearrangement joins TRBV2 to TRBJ1-2, with a weak D call TRBD1 (5 bases). The length of the CDR3 is 16 residues. V was shortened by 5 bases and J by 4 bases, with 20 bases between the two germline ends. Germline CDR1 and CDR2: SNHLY and FYNNEI. The CDR3 reads CASSPGRQPGVYGYTF. CDR3 bases: TGTGCCAGCAGTCCGGGACGGCAGCCCGGGGTCTATGGCTACACCTTC.

V usage is TRBV7-8 and J usage is TRBJ2-5; the D is unclear. CDR3 length equals 13 residues. The ends were cut back, 8 bases at V and 0 bases at J, with 10 bases in the middle. Germline values: CDR1 SGHVS, CDR2 FQNEAQ. Here the CDR3 DNA reads TGTGCCAGCTTGCAGTCATACCAAGAGACCCAGTACTTC. Translation gives CASLQSYQETQYF.

Concerning this clone itself: Different DNA sequences within this sample yield the same CDR3. The chain couples TRBV5-6 to TRBJ2-1, with a tentative D call TRBD1 (5 bases). CDR3 length: 15 amino acids. Between the trimmed V and J ends, which lost 4 bases and 2 bases, there was a span of 13 bases. The germline CDR1 and CDR2 sequences are SGHDT and YYEEEE. In DNA form, the CDR3 reads TGTGCCAGCAGCCCCCAGGGTGTCCCCTACAATGAGCAGTTCTTC. Translation gives CASSPQGVPYNEQFF. The full variable domain, its missing parts supplied by reference TRBV5-6 and TRBJ2-1, is DAGVTQSPTHLIKTRGQQVTLRCSPKSGHDTVSWYQQALGQGPQFIFQYYEEEERQRGNFPDRFSGHQFPNYSSELNVNALLLGDSALYLCASSPQGVPYNEQFFGPGTRLTVL.